The rows below give T cell receptor beta chains drawn from one sample of a study of T cell responses to AZD1222 COVID-19 vaccine. The table came from immunoSEQ multiplex PCR; TCRdb's copy has only in-frame clones and leaves some out. The data hold some 99,000 clones, with nearly 90% observed a single time. The sequencing used peripheral blood, collected on day 0 of MenACWY control vaccination. The source is an adult in good health. CDR3s include the opening cysteine and the closing phenylalanine or tryptophan. The D gene is left open where the match is weak. Part of the rows lack a size; the others show once, few, many or a class for expanded clones.

abundance	j_gene	d_gene	v_gene	CDR3nt	CDR3aa
NA	TRBJ2-7	TRBD2	TRBV19	TGTGCCAGTAACGCACTCGGGGCGGGGGATGAGCAGTACTTC	CASNALGAGDEQYF
NA	TRBJ1-5	NA	TRBV7-3	TGTGCCAGCAGCTTAACAGTCAATCAGCCCCAGCATTTT	CASSLTVNQPQHF
NA	TRBJ1-1	NA	TRBV18	TGTGCCAGCTCGCAGGGTGAGACTGAAGCTTTCTTT	CASSQGETEAFF
NA	TRBJ2-3	TRBD2	TRBV11-2	TGTGCCAGCAGCTTACACGGCGGGAGTACAGATACGCAGTATTTT	CASSLHGGSTDTQYF
NA	TRBJ1-1	NA	TRBV27	TGTGCCAGCTTCCCCGCTGGGGGCAGGGTGGTCACTGAAGCTTTCTTT	CASFPAGGRVVTEAFF
NA	TRBJ2-7	TRBD2	TRBV6-2/TRBV6-3	TGTGCCAGCAGTTTATGGAGACTAGCGGAATACGAGCAGTACTTC	CASSLWRLAEYEQYF
NA	TRBJ1-1	NA	TRBV11-2	TGTGCCAGCAGCTTTAGATCCACGCCCGTTGAAGCTTTCTTT	CASSFRSTPVEAFF
NA	TRBJ1-1	NA	TRBV13	TGTGCCAGCAGCTTAGACAGACTCGAAGCTTTCTTT	CASSLDRLEAFF
NA	TRBJ1-2	NA	TRBV10-3	TGTGCCATCAGTGTCACTACAGGAGCCTATGGCTACACCTTC	CAISVTTGAYGYTF
NA	TRBJ1-5	NA	TRBV27	TGTGCCAGCAGCCCAGGGCCTTCAGGACGGCAGCCCCAGCATTTT	CASSPGPSGRQPQHF
NA	TRBJ2-7	NA	TRBV7-2	TGTGCCAGCAGCTTCCCAGGAACCTACGAGCAGTACTTC	CASSFPGTYEQYF
few	TRBJ1-5	NA	TRBV7-2	TGTGCCAGCAGCTTAAGGGGTGGGAATCAGCCCCAGCATTTT	CASSLRGGNQPQHF
NA	TRBJ2-1	NA	TRBV9	TGTGCCAGCACCCCGGGTAGCATGAATGAGCAGTTCTTC	CASTPGSMNEQFF
NA	TRBJ1-1	NA	TRBV6-2/TRBV6-3	TGTGCCAGCAGTCCGTGGGGCATAGGGCTCACTGAAGCTTTCTTT	CASSPWGIGLTEAFF
NA	TRBJ2-1	NA	TRBV27	TGTGCCAGCAGTTTATCGCTAGGGACGGCCTCCAATGAGCAGTTCTTC	CASSLSLGTASNEQFF
NA	TRBJ1-5	NA	TRBV6-5	TGTGCCAGCAGTCCCCAGGGGTGGGGCGATCAGCCCCAGCATTTT	CASSPQGWGDQPQHF
medium-sized	TRBJ2-1	NA	TRBV6-2/TRBV6-3	TGTGCCAGCAGCCCTAACGGTGTAGCGGCCATATGGAATGAGCAGTTCTTC	CASSPNGVAAIWNEQFF
NA	TRBJ1-2	TRBD1	TRBV7-2	TGTGCCAGCAGCCGGGACAGGGAATACAGCTACACCTTC	CASSRDREYSYTF
NA	TRBJ1-1	NA	TRBV6-6	TGTGCCAGCAGTCCCCCGGTAGGGTCTGAAGCTTTCTTT	CASSPPVGSEAFF
few	TRBJ1-5	NA	TRBV3-1/TRBV3-2	TGTGCCAGCAGCGAGCTCGGAAATCAGCCCCAGCATTTT	CASSELGNQPQHF
NA	TRBJ2-6	NA	TRBV7-2	TGTGCCAGCAGAACAGGAGAGGCCGCCTCTGGGGCCAACGTCCTGACTTTC	CASRTGEAASGANVLTF
NA	TRBJ2-7	NA	TRBV2	TGTGCCAGTCTACGGGGCCTAGCGCTTTTGTACGAGCAGTACTTC	CASLRGLALLYEQYF
once	TRBJ2-3	NA	TRBV9	TGTGCCAGCAGCGTAGATCCTTACGCAACAGATACGCAGTATTTT	CASSVDPYATDTQYF
NA	TRBJ2-7	TRBD1	TRBV7-2	TGTGCCAGCAGCTTCCGGGACAGGCTTTACGAGCAGTACTTC	CASSFRDRLYEQYF
NA	TRBJ2-7	NA	TRBV5-6	TGTGCCAGCAGCTTGCAGTACGAGCAGTACTTC	CASSLQYEQYF
NA	TRBJ2-2	TRBD1	TRBV29-1	TGCAGCGCGGAGGACAGGGGGATCGGGGAGCTGTTTTTT	CSAEDRGIGELFF
NA	TRBJ1-1	TRBD1	TRBV7-3	TGTGCCAGCAGCTTACAGGGGGCGAACACTGAAGCTTTCTTT	CASSLQGANTEAFF
NA	TRBJ2-3	NA	TRBV9	TGTGCCAGCAATCGGGCCAGCGGACTCACAGATACGCAGTATTTT	CASNRASGLTDTQYF
NA	TRBJ2-7	NA	TRBV30	TGTGCCTGGAGTGTTTGGGACGAGCAGTACTTC	CAWSVWDEQYF
NA	TRBJ1-2	TRBD1	TRBV2	TGTGCCAGCAGCAGACAGGGTAGCGGCTACACCTTC	CASSRQGSGYTF
NA	TRBJ2-1	TRBD2	TRBV19	TGTGCCAGTAGGGGGTTTAAAGGAGGGAGGGCCGGTTCCTACAATGAGCAGTTCTTC	CASRGFKGGRAGSYNEQFF
NA	TRBJ1-2	TRBD1	TRBV7-2	TGTGCCAGCAGCCCATTTAGGCCGGGACAGGGTAACGGCTACACCTTC	CASSPFRPGQGNGYTF
NA	TRBJ2-7	NA	TRBV3-1/TRBV3-2	TGTGCCAGCAGCCAGAACCCAGGGGCCCTCTACGAGCAGTACTTC	CASSQNPGALYEQYF
NA	TRBJ2-3	TRBD2	TRBV7-2	TGTGCCAGCAGCTTATCTAGCGGGGGGGATACGCAGTATTTT	CASSLSSGGDTQYF
NA	TRBJ2-2	NA	TRBV13	TGTGCCAGCAGCACACTTACAGCGAACACCGGGGAGCTGTTTTTT	CASSTLTANTGELFF
NA	TRBJ1-6	NA	TRBV6-5	TGTGCCAGCAGCCTCGACACATATAATTCACCCCTCCACTTT	CASSLDTYNSPLHF
few	TRBJ2-7	NA	TRBV27	TGTGCCAGCAGTCAGGGGTACGCCTACGAGCAGTACTTC	CASSQGYAYEQYF
NA	TRBJ1-5	NA	TRBV7-9	TGTGCCAGCAGCTTAGTCGGCGGAGATCAGCCCCAGCATTTT	CASSLVGGDQPQHF
NA	TRBJ2-7	TRBD1	TRBV24-1	TGTGCCACCAGTGATGTAGGACAGGGAAACGAGCAGTACTTC	CATSDVGQGNEQYF
medium-sized	TRBJ2-1	NA	TRBV6-4	TGTGCCAGCAGTGACGGACAGAGCTCCTACAATGAGCAGTTCTTC	CASSDGQSSYNEQFF
NA	TRBJ1-5	NA	TRBV6-5	TGTGCCAGCAGTTACAGGGGAGTTGGAAGCAATCAGCCCCAGCATTTT	CASSYRGVGSNQPQHF
NA	TRBJ1-5	TRBD1	TRBV2	TGTGCCAGCAGTGAAGTAGTGGGACAGGGTAATCAGCCCCAGCATTTT	CASSEVVGQGNQPQHF
few	TRBJ1-5	NA	TRBV6-5	TGTGCCAGCAGTCCCTCAGGTATGAGCAATCAGCCCCAGCATTTT	CASSPSGMSNQPQHF
NA	TRBJ1-4	NA	TRBV28	TGTGCCAGCAGTTTGGAGACAACTAATGAAAAACTGTTTTTT	CASSLETTNEKLFF
NA	TRBJ1-5	NA	TRBV7-2	TGTGCCAGCAGCTTACCTGGGGGCCGTCAGCCCCAGCATTTT	CASSLPGGRQPQHF
NA	TRBJ1-2	NA	TRBV3-1/TRBV3-2	TGTGCCAGCAGCGCACAGGGAGTTGACTATGGCTACACCTTC	CASSAQGVDYGYTF
NA	TRBJ1-5	NA	TRBV21-1	TGTGCCAGCAGCACTACCCGACAAATGAGCAATCAGCCCCAGCATTTT	CASSTTRQMSNQPQHF
NA	TRBJ2-3	NA	TRBV28	TGTGCCAGCAGTTCCCGTCAACAGGGTTCTATTGTAGATACGCAGTATTTT	CASSSRQQGSIVDTQYF
NA	TRBJ2-7	NA	TRBV28	TGTGCCAGCATCCACAGGGCCACCTACGAGCAGTACTTC	CASIHRATYEQYF
NA	TRBJ1-6	NA	TRBV29-1	TGCAGCGTCCGCCGAACGTGGAATTCACCCCTCCACTTT	CSVRRTWNSPLHF
NA	TRBJ1-5	NA	TRBV29-1	TGCAGCGTTAAGCAGGGAAATCAGCCCCAGCATTTT	CSVKQGNQPQHF
NA	TRBJ1-3	NA	TRBV18	TGTGCCAGCTCACCTCTGGTAGCGGATAGAAACACCATATATTTT	CASSPLVADRNTIYF
NA	TRBJ1-4	NA	TRBV7-2	TGTGCCAGCAGCCCCTACTTTAATGAAAAACTGTTTTTT	CASSPYFNEKLFF